Each of the 23 T cell receptor beta chains below was sequenced from the same sample in a study of T cell changes during pregnancy in multiple sclerosis (dated by TCRdb to the late 2010s). Libraries came from the immunoSEQ multiplex PCR assay. TCRdb limited this immuneACCESS table to in-frame rearrangements with V and J called. A share of clones is missing; checked studies link under half to unresolved V genes, and the rest is unexplained. The sample yields about 40,000 clones; roughly nine tenths were counted once. The top ten hold 0.78% of the sample. Sequenced here: CD4+ T cells from peripheral blood mononuclear cells, sampled before pregnancy. The receptor source for this set is a female donor with multiple sclerosis, enrolled in a pregnancy study.

The chain is built from TRBV11-2 and TRBJ1-4, with no clear D. Germline V CDR1 and CDR2: SGHAT, FQNNGV. Trimming removed 0 bases at V and 5 bases at J, with 13 bases between. This CDR3 comprises 16 residues. This CDR3 reads CASSLEYTAINEKLFF. As DNA, the CDR3 is TGTGCCAGCAGCTTAGAGTATACAGCCATAAATGAAAAACTGTTTTTT.

The chain has TRBV28 and TRBJ1-1; tentatively, D is TRBD1 (5 bases). The CDR3 contains 14 residues. The V gene lost 4 bases and the J gene lost 5 bases, with 14 bases spanning the gap. From germline, CDR1 is MDHEN and CDR2 SYDVKM. The CDR3 DNA sequence: TGTGCCAGCAGTTCCCCCGGGGCGGGGACTGAAGCTTTCTTT. Translating it yields CASSSPGAGTEAFF.

This chain connects TRBV7-9 to TRBJ2-3; a weak D match, TRBD2 (5 bases). Germline assignment: CDR1 SEHNR and CDR2 FQNEAQ (reference sequence). V was clipped by 1 base and J by 2 bases, with 10 bases between them. This CDR3 is built from 15 residues. The CDR3 nucleotides are TGTGCCAGCAGCTTAGTCAGCGGTCTCACAGATACGCAGTATTTT. This sequence encodes CASSLVSGLTDTQYF.

This clone was observed once. The chain has TRBV28 and TRBJ1-1, with D uncertain. The germline V gene encodes CDR1 MDHEN and CDR2 SYDVKM. The CDR3 runs to 13 residues. V shed 8 bases and J shed 4 bases, with 14 bases lying between them. CDR3 amino acids: CASCTRVFTEAFF. The DNA for the CDR3 is TGTGCCAGCTGTACCCGAGTCTTCACTGAAGCTTTCTTT.

This clone showed up just once. V gene TRBV28 combines with J gene TRBJ1-4, with 8 bases fitting TRBD1. The CDR3 sequence is 14 residues long. After removal of 5 bases from V and 8 bases from J, the junction contained 7 bases not matched to a gene. Germline V CDR1 and CDR2: MDHEN, SYDVKM. DNA for the CDR3: TGTGCCAGCAGTACCGGACAGGGCTGGGAAAAACTGTTTTTT. It yields the protein CASSTGQGWEKLFF.

The V gene is TRBV27, the J gene TRBJ2-7; 10 bases agree with TRBD1. The CDR3 is 15 amino acids. The germline CDR1 and CDR2 sequences are MNHEY and SMNVEV (reference sequence). Trimming at V came to 3 bases and at J to 4 bases, leaving 6 bases not matched to a gene. The CDR3 region is CASSLYPGQGYEQYF. The CDR3 nucleotides read TGTGCCAGCAGTTTGTACCCGGGACAGGGGTACGAGCAGTACTTC.

This clone occurred a few times. V gene TRBV19 combines with J gene TRBJ1-1, with 7 bases that match TRBD1. V lost 0 bases and J lost 0; bases outside the gene matches: 7. In germline, CDR1 is LNHDA, CDR2 SQIVND (reference sequence). This CDR3 comprises 17 residues. The chain's CDR3 is CASSIDHRGGMNTEAFF. The CDR3 DNA reads TGTGCCAGTAGTATAGATCACAGGGGCGGAATGAACACTGAAGCTTTCTTT.

A single count supports this clone. The rearrangement uses TRBV7-8 and TRBJ2-2; 8 positions agree with TRBD1. J gave up 6 bases and V 4 bases, and 4 bases lay outside the gene matches. Germline V lookup: CDR1 SGHVS, CDR2 FQNEAQ. This CDR3 comprises 14 residues. The CDR3 spells CASSSTGVAGELFF. The CDR3 DNA is TGTGCCAGCAGCTCGACAGGGGTGGCCGGGGAGCTGTTTTTT.

The V call is TRBV19, the J call TRBJ2-7; no definite D call. Trimming stripped 1 base from V and 9 bases from J, with 10 bases between. Germline loops: CDR1 LNHDA, CDR2 SQIVND (reference sequence). The CDR3 is made up of 12 amino acids. The CDR3 region is CASSIVTGVQYF. CDR3 DNA: TGTGCCAGTAGTATAGTTACCGGAGTGCAGTACTTC.

The CDR3: CSVNYRLAGGGEQFF. CDR3 in DNA: TGCAGCGTTAACTATCGTTTAGCGGGAGGGGGTGAACAGTTCTTC. V gene TRBV29-1 combines with J gene TRBJ2-1; TRBD2 matches 11 bases. The CDR3 contains 15 residues. The J segment lost 13 bases and the V segment lost 5 bases, leaving 16 bases of the junction unmatched. Germline loops: CDR1 SQVTM, CDR2 ANQGSEA.

This rearrangement joins TRBV4-2 to TRBJ2-3, with D perhaps TRBD2 (6 bases). This CDR3 is built from 17 residues. Germline V CDR1 and CDR2: LGHNA, YNFKEQ. Deletions cut 0 bases from V and 0 bases from J, with 13 bases between. In DNA form, the CDR3 reads TGTGCCAGCAGCCAAGATGTGGCGGGGTCTAGCACAGATACGCAGTATTTT. Its protein product is CASSQDVAGSSTDTQYF.

The CDR3 DNA follows: TGTGCCAGCAGCTTAATGGGGGGTAGCACAGATACGCAGTATTTT. Its translation is CASSLMGGSTDTQYF. The V gene is TRBV7-3, the J gene TRBJ2-3; possibly TRBD2 for D (6 bases). V was clipped by 1 base and J by 0 bases, with 8 bases between them. The CDR3 is made up of 15 amino acids. Germline V CDR1 and CDR2: SGHTA, FQGTGA.

V gene TRBV7-2 combines with J gene TRBJ2-5; 7 bases align to TRBD1. This CDR3 spans 15 amino acids. Per germline, CDR1 SGHTA and CDR2 FQGNSA. J lost 5 bases, V lost 4 bases, and 10 bases had no gene match. The CDR3 here is CASSSAQGPRETQYF. The CDR3 bases are TGTGCCAGCAGCTCGGCACAGGGGCCCCGGGAGACCCAGTACTTC.

This clone was observed once. The chain joins TRBV14 to TRBJ2-7, with D tentatively TRBD2 (6 bases). The CDR3 has 16 amino acids. Germline-derived CDR1 and CDR2 are SGHDN and FVKESK. V dropped 6 bases and J dropped 4 bases, with 22 bases sitting between them. Here the CDR3 DNA reads TGTGCCAGCAGTCACGCTACTGGGACTTCTATATACGAGCAGTACTTC. Translated: CASSHATGTSIYEQYF. The whole variable domain, filled in from reference TRBV14 and TRBJ2-7, reads EAGVTQFPSHSVIEKGQTVTLRCDPISGHDNLYWYRRVMGKEIKFLLHFVKESKQDESGMPNNRFLAERTGGTYSTLKVQPAELEDSGVYFCASSHATGTSIYEQYFGPGTRLTVT.

This clone came up once. The chain combines TRBV6-5 with TRBJ1-5, with D unresolved. This CDR3 region has 14 residues. Trimming pared 2 bases from V and 0 bases from J, leaving 5 bases between. Germline CDR1 is MNHEY and CDR2 is SVGAGI. Here the CDR3 reads CASSYMYSNQPQHF. CDR3 coding DNA: TGTGCCAGCAGTTACATGTATAGCAATCAGCCCCAGCATTTT.

This sequence joins TRBV19 and TRBJ2-1, with 11 nucleotides matching TRBD2. Trimming removed 9 bases from V and 1 base from J; junction bases left unmatched: 5. This CDR3 has 15 residues. The germline CDR1 and CDR2 sequences are LNHDA and SQIVND (reference sequence). CDR3 region: CASAGLAVSYNEQFF. CDR3 DNA: TGTGCCAGCGCGGGACTAGCGGTATCCTACAATGAGCAGTTCTTC. Based on the CDR3 plus reference TRBV19 and TRBJ2-1, the full variable domain is DGGITQSPKYLFRKEGQNVTLSCEQNLNHDAMYWYRQDPGQGLRLIYYSQIVNDFQKGDIAEGYSVSREKKESFPLTVTSAQKNPTAFYLCASAGLAVSYNEQFFGPGTRLTVL.

The DNA of the CDR3 is TGCAGCGCTCGAGCGGGAACCTCCTACAATGAGCAGTTCTTC. Translating it yields CSARAGTSYNEQFF. This chain joins TRBV29-1 and TRBJ2-1; 7 nucleotides match TRBD2. This CDR3 spans 14 amino acids. In germline, CDR1 is SQVTM, CDR2 ANQGSEA. Trimming removed 7 bases from V and 0 bases from J; junction bases left unmatched: 6.

This clone was seen only a few times. The chain is built from TRBV10-1 and TRBJ1-5; TRBD1 agrees at 8 bases. The germline gives CDR1 WNHNN, CDR2 SYGVQD (reference sequence). V lost 7 bases, J lost 5 bases, and 7 bases stayed unmatched. The CDR3 is 14 residues long. The CDR3: CASTTDRGYQPQHF. The CDR3 DNA sequence: TGCGCCAGCACCACCGACAGGGGCTATCAGCCCCAGCATTTT.

The chain has TRBV4-2 and TRBJ2-1; TRBD2 agrees at 9 bases. Trimming cost V 0 bases and J 14 bases; bases outside gene matches: 8. Germline assignment: CDR1 LGHNA and CDR2 YNFKEQ. CDR3 size: 14 residues. Written as DNA, the CDR3 is TGTGCCAGCAGCCAAGAAAGGACTAGCGCTTCGGAGTTCTTC. Translated: CASSQERTSASEFF.

The chain has TRBV7-2 and TRBJ2-3; 8 bases match TRBD2. V was clipped by 4 bases and J by 6 bases; unmatched bases: 12. The V gene's germline CDR1 is SGHTA and CDR2 FQGNSA. There are 16 residues in the CDR3. CDR3 in DNA: TGTGCCAGCAGCTCCCTCTTTGCGGGAGGTGTGGATACGCAGTATTTT. Translated, it gives CASSSLFAGGVDTQYF. The variable domain in full, with the rest retrieved from reference TRBV7-2 and TRBJ2-3, is GAGVSQSPSNKVTEKGKDVELRCDPISGHTALYWYRQSLGQGLEFLIYFQGNSAPDKSGLPSDRFSAERTGGSVSTLTIQRTQQEDSAVYLCASSSLFAGGVDTQYFGPGTRLTVL.

The chain links TRBV6-6 to TRBJ2-7, with 8 bases identical to TRBD1. V was pared by 6 bases and J by 3 bases, with 7 bases of the junction left unmatched. There are 14 residues in the CDR3. Per germline, CDR1 MNHNY and CDR2 SVGAGI (reference sequence). The CDR3: CASRDRGGYYEQYF. CDR3 coding DNA: TGTGCCAGCAGAGACAGGGGCGGCTACTACGAGCAGTACTTC.

This chain uses TRBV7-3 with TRBJ2-1; TRBD2 agrees at 16 bases. Germline CDR1 SGHTA, CDR2 FQGTGA. The V gene end was trimmed by 1 base and the J gene end by 2 bases; junction bases not matched to a gene: 8. The CDR3 extends over 20 amino acids. The CDR3 sequence: CASSLKAGLAGGPPYNEQFF. DNA for the CDR3: TGTGCCAGCAGCTTAAAGGCGGGACTAGCGGGAGGGCCCCCCTACAATGAGCAGTTCTTC.

V usage is TRBV5-1 and J usage is TRBJ2-2; TRBD2 aligns across 9 bases. Germline values: CDR1 SGHRS, CDR2 YFSETQ. Germline trimming cut 4 bases from V and 5 bases from J; bases unmatched to any gene: 6. CDR3 length equals 15 residues. The CDR3, as DNA: TGCGCCAGCAGCCATAGCGGGAGCCAAACCGGGGAGCTGTTTTTT. It codes for CASSHSGSQTGELFF. Supplemented by reference TRBV5-1 and TRBJ2-2, the full variable domain reads KAGVTQTPRYLIKTRGQQVTLSCSPISGHRSVSWYQQTPGQGLQFLFEYFSETQRNKGNFPGRFSGRQFSNSRSEMNVSTLELGDSALYLCASSHSGSQTGELFFGEGSRLTVL.